This TCR beta chain was captured by sequencing in a study of T cell responses to AZD1222 COVID-19 vaccine. This table comes from immunoSEQ multiplex PCR, and its TCRdb copy is limited to in-frame clones, with some not included. The sample carries 95,000 to 100,000 clones, more than 75% recorded once. The study's findings and limits: Donors were largely white British and mainly female; clonal diversity was possibly underestimated.

There are 13 residues in the CDR3. Germline V lookup: CDR1 SGHRS, CDR2 YFSETQ. The ends lost 2 bases at V and 6 bases at J; junction bases unmatched: 3. Comment on this clone: What it binds is not known.

This sample comprised peripheral blood, obtained on day 0 of AZD1222 vaccination. The clonotype originates from an adult in good health. The chain has TRBV5-1 and TRBJ2-7; TRBD1 agrees at 9 bases. CDR3 amino acids: CASSFSTGGEQYF. As DNA, the CDR3 is TGCGCCAGCAGCTTTTCGACAGGGGGCGAGCAGTACTTC.